These 21 T cell receptor beta chains came from one sample sequenced in a study of T cell responses to AZD1222 COVID-19 vaccine. Data came from immunoSEQ multiplex PCR; TCRdb stores just in-frame clones and leaves some out. The table lists 120,000 to 150,000 clones, 85% to 90% of them singletons, with about 3.5% in the top ten. The sequencing used peripheral blood, collected on day 0 of AZD1222 vaccination. Receptors originate from an adult in good health.

V and J are TRBV30 and TRBJ2-5; perhaps TRBD1 as D (5 bases). Germline V gene sequence: CDR1 GTSNPN, CDR2 SVGIG (reference sequence). The CDR3 consists of 13 residues. The V gene lost 0 bases and the J gene lost 1 base, with 6 bases spanning the gap. The CDR3 region has the DNA TGTGCCTGGAGTGTTGGGGCCCAAGAGACCCAGTACTTC. Translated: CAWSVGAQETQYF. Full variable domain (remainder filled in from reference TRBV30 and TRBJ2-5): SQTIHQWPATLVQPVGSPLSLECTVEGTSNPNLYWYRQAAGRGLQLLFYSVGIGQISSEVPQNLSASRPQDRQFILSSKKLLLSDSGFYLCAWSVGAQETQYFGPGTRLLVL.

J is TRBJ2-1 and V is TRBV30, with 7 bases matching TRBD2. The V segment lost 5 bases and the J segment 7 bases; nucleotides outside the gene matches: 5. From germline, CDR1 is GTSNPN and CDR2 SVGIG (reference sequence). The CDR3 has 12 amino acids. CDR3 protein: CAWVGLLNEQFF. In DNA form, the CDR3 reads TGTGCCTGGGTGGGACTACTAAATGAGCAGTTCTTC.

The chain combines TRBV7-2 with TRBJ1-2; D is perhaps TRBD1 (6 bases). Between the trimmed V and J ends, which lost 0 bases and 9 bases, there was a span of 14 bases. The CDR3 loop spans 14 amino acids. Germline CDR1 is SGHTA and CDR2 is FQGNSA. The DNA of the CDR3 is TGTGCCAGCAGCTTAGCTGGGGGCCAGGGTAGCTACACCTTC. This translates into CASSLAGGQGSYTF.

CDR3 sequence (DNA): TGTGCCATCAGTGGGGACCAGACAGGACTTAATGAAAAACTGTTTTTT. This encodes CAISGDQTGLNEKLFF. V gene TRBV10-3 combines with J gene TRBJ1-4; D may be TRBD1 (6 bases). CDR1 is ENHRY, CDR2 SYGVKD, per germline. V lost 4 bases to trimming and J lost 4 bases, with 16 bases between them. There are 16 residues in the CDR3.

The rearrangement links TRBV6-5 to TRBJ1-5; possible D gene TRBD1, 6 bases. CDR3 length: 15 amino acids. Between the trimmed V and J ends, which lost 2 bases and 5 bases, there was a span of 13 bases. Germline V gene sequence: CDR1 MNHEY, CDR2 SVGAGI. CDR3 bases: TGTGCCAGCAGTTACGCACAGGGTAACGATCAGCCCCAGCATTTT. Residues: CASSYAQGNDQPQHF.

The chain has TRBV29-1 and TRBJ1-1, with a weak D call TRBD1 (5 bases). The germline V and J ends were trimmed by 3 bases and 5 bases, with 22 bases remaining between them. Germline-derived CDR1 and CDR2 are SQVTM and ANQGSEA. This CDR3 is built from 16 residues. CDR3 sequence: CSVEPWLGGEETEAFF. The CDR3 DNA reads TGCAGCGTTGAGCCCTGGCTGGGGGGGGAGGAAACTGAAGCTTTCTTT.

The DNA of the CDR3 is TGTGCCAGCAGTGGGGGGGGCGCGGGGAACACCGGGGAGCTGTTTTTT. Translating gives CASSGGGAGNTGELFF. The chain is built from TRBV6-1 and TRBJ2-2; possibly TRBD2 for D (7 bases). V was clipped by 4 bases and J by 1 base, with 13 bases between them. This CDR3 has 16 amino acids. Germline V gene lookup returns CDR1 MNHNS and CDR2 SASEGT.

The V call is TRBV5-8, the J call TRBJ2-2, with D unresolved. Looked up from germline, CDR1 is SGHTS and CDR2 is YDEGEE. V was cut by 1 base and J by 4 bases, with 14 bases left in between. The CDR3 runs 16 residues. The CDR3 nucleotides read TGTGCCAGCAGCTTGTTTCCCAACGGTATCACCGGGGAGCTGTTTTTT. Its protein is CASSLFPNGITGELFF.

The chain recombines TRBV10-1 with TRBJ1-1; 7 nucleotides line up with TRBD1. J lost 6 bases, V lost 9 bases, and 10 bases had no gene match. The CDR3 extends over 13 amino acids. CDR1 WNHNN and CDR2 SYGVQD come from the germline V gene (reference sequence). The CDR3 sequence: CASSPGTVPEAFF. The CDR3 DNA reads as TGCGCCAGTTCACCCGGGACAGTTCCTGAAGCTTTCTTT.

This chain joins TRBV30 and TRBJ1-2, with TRBD1 identical over 8 bases. The germline V gene has CDR1 GTSNPN and CDR2 SVGIG (reference sequence). J lost 8 bases, V lost 3 bases, and 5 bases had no gene match. This CDR3 comprises 12 residues. The CDR3 region has the DNA TGTGCCTGGAGATGGTCAGGGGGCGGCTACACCTTC. Amino acid sequence: CAWRWSGGGYTF.

This clone was recorded only once. The gene calls are TRBV9 and TRBJ1-6, with no clear D. The CDR3 has 14 amino acids. The ends were cut back, 2 bases at V and 7 bases at J, with 10 bases in the middle. Germline values: CDR1 SGDLS, CDR2 YYNGEE. The CDR3 region has the DNA TGTGCCAGCAGCGTCGTTGGGTCCAATTCACCCCTCCACTTT. Its protein is CASSVVGSNSPLHF.

This clone was detected once. This chain uses TRBV7-9 with TRBJ1-5; D is possibly TRBD1 (6 bases). The CDR3 is 17 amino acids. CDR1 and CDR2 (germline): SEHNR, FQNEAQ (reference sequence). V lost 5 bases and J 0 bases, leaving 17 bases between the germline ends. The CDR3 DNA reads as TGTGCCAGCAGCATGGTCTGGGACACCTATAGCAATCAGCCCCAGCATTTT. The encoded protein is CASSMVWDTYSNQPQHF.

Only one count was recorded for this clone. The chain recombines TRBV5-1 with TRBJ2-5; D ambiguous. V lost 0 bases to trimming and J lost 5 bases, with 11 bases between them. The length of the CDR3 is 14 residues. Germline lookup yields CDR1 SGHRS and CDR2 YFSETQ. The CDR3 here is CASSLDSPRETQYF. CDR3 nucleotide sequence: TGCGCCAGCAGCTTGGACAGTCCTCGGGAGACCCAGTACTTC.

This chain joins TRBV9 and TRBJ2-7; D perhaps matches TRBD2 (5 bases). Germline assignment: CDR1 SGDLS and CDR2 YYNGEE. The CDR3 is made up of 16 amino acids. V dropped 0 bases and J dropped 3 bases, with 16 bases sitting between them. CDR3 nucleotide sequence: TGTGCCAGCAGCGTAGGTGCTACCGGGGTCATCTACGAGCAGTACTTC. Translated: CASSVGATGVIYEQYF.

This clone was seen only a few times. The chain carries TRBV4-3 and TRBJ2-1; 13 bases are shared with TRBD2. The CDR3 extends over 16 amino acids. CDR1 and CDR2 (germline): LGHNA, YSLEER. J was trimmed by 9 bases and V by 0 bases; bases with no gene match: 5. In DNA, the CDR3 is TGCGCCAGCAGCCAAGAAGGACTAGCGGGGGTGGGTGAGCAGTTCTTC. This codes for CASSQEGLAGVGEQFF.

The rearrangement joins TRBV5-1 to TRBJ1-1, with 10 bases matching TRBD1. CDR3 length: 17 amino acids. Trimming removed 0 bases from V and 2 bases from J; junction bases left unmatched: 7. Germline V gene sequence: CDR1 SGHRS, CDR2 YFSETQ. CDR3 loop: CASSLDPTGGANTEAFF. CDR3 nucleotide sequence: TGCGCCAGCAGCTTGGACCCGACAGGGGGCGCAAACACTGAAGCTTTCTTT.

V is TRBV5-1 and J is TRBJ1-1; D possibly corresponds to TRBD1 (6 bases). The length of the CDR3 is 15 residues. Per the germline V gene, CDR1 is SGHRS and CDR2 is YFSETQ. V lost 4 bases and J lost 4, with 17 bases in between. DNA for the CDR3: TGCGCCAGCAGCCCCACAGGGAATTGGGCCACTGAAGCTTTCTTT. Encoded protein: CASSPTGNWATEAFF.

This clone was detected a few times. The chain couples TRBV5-1 to TRBJ2-6; D is possibly TRBD2 (5 bases). The CDR3 covers 16 residues. Per the germline V gene, CDR1 is SGHRS and CDR2 is YFSETQ. Trimming cost V 6 bases and J 1 base, with 14 bases left between them. CDR3 nucleotides: TGCGCCAGCAACCCCCTTCCGGGGTCTGGGGCCAACGTCCTGACTTTC. It encodes CASNPLPGSGANVLTF. Variable domain in full (rest from reference TRBV5-1 and TRBJ2-6): KAGVTQTPRYLIKTRGQQVTLSCSPISGHRSVSWYQQTPGQGLQFLFEYFSETQRNKGNFPGRFSGRQFSNSRSEMNVSTLELGDSALYLCASNPLPGSGANVLTFGAGSRLTVL.

V gene TRBV19 combines with J gene TRBJ2-1, with TRBD2 identical over 10 bases. CDR1 is LNHDA, CDR2 SQIVND, per germline (reference sequence). The CDR3 has 17 amino acids. With 0 bases clipped from V and 5 bases from J, the junction kept 7 bases outside the gene matches. This chain's CDR3 is CASSIDGAGGPDNEQFF. CDR3 in DNA: TGTGCCAGTAGTATAGACGGAGCGGGAGGGCCTGACAATGAGCAGTTCTTC.

The V call is TRBV3-1 (or the pseudogene TRBV3-2), the J call TRBJ2-2; 7 bases line up with TRBD2. The CDR3 totals 17 residues. The germline V gene encodes CDR1 LGHDT and CDR2 YNNKEL (reference sequence). The trim removed 1 base at V and 0 bases at J, leaving 5 bases unmatched. This chain's CDR3 is CASSQVVGLANTGELFF. The CDR3 nucleotides are TGTGCCAGCAGCCAAGTTGTTGGACTAGCGAACACCGGGGAGCTGTTTTTT.

The chain employs TRBV7-2 and TRBJ1-1; D unresolved. The CDR3 spans 13 residues. V lost 1 base to trimming and J lost 5 bases, with 8 bases between them. Germline V gene data show CDR1 as SGHTA and CDR2 as FQGNSA. CDR3 amino acids: CASSLVRSTEAFF. The DNA for the CDR3 is TGTGCCAGCAGCTTAGTTCGCTCTACTGAAGCTTTCTTT.